The T cell receptor beta chain described here comes from a study of tumor and adjacent non-tumor tissue in lung cancer. This clonotype was observed many times. TCRbeta libraries were built with three rounds of nested PCR, modified from ARM-PCR. TCRdb passed the multiplex PCR reads through MiXCR, listing each CDR3 protein once. The table lists over 110,000 distinct CDR3 sequences, 66% of them singletons. No cell sorting was done before RNA was extracted from the tissue. The germline CDR1 and CDR2 sequences are DFQATT and SNEGSKA (reference sequence). The CDR3 contains 15 residues. The V end lost 3 bases, the J end lost 7 bases, and 19 bases lay between the germline ends.

The TCR originated in a man in his 60s with small cell lung cancer. Sequenced input: lung tumor tissue. This chain links TRBV20-1 with TRBJ2-1; tentatively, D is TRBD1 or TRBD2 (5 bases each). The CDR3 loop reads CSASGTLLRGNEQFF. The CDR3 DNA follows: TGCAGTGCTAGTGGGACCCTTCTTAGGGGTAATGAGCAGTTCTTC.